The clone carrying this T cell receptor beta chain has only a few counts. Its target is not known. Samples each yielded at least 5.5 micrograms of total RNA. The entry originates in a study of blood T cells in healthy people across ages. Findings and caveats of the study: A strong correlation was seen between TCR beta diversity and naive T cell percentage.

Germline CDR1 SGHTA, CDR2 FQGNSA. V was pared by 8 bases and J by 0 bases, with 11 bases between. This CDR3 has 15 residues. PCR was performed a second time for roughly 7 to 11 cycles using a sample-barcoded 5' primer and a J-beta primer mix. One entry per CDR3 protein, called by TCRdb with MiXCR from the 5' RACE reads. The table lists approximately 800,000 distinct CDR3 sequences, roughly three fifths of them singletons. The sequence came from a man aged 40-49 years in good health. The V and J genes are TRBV7-2 and TRBJ1-6; D gene ambiguous. The sequenced sample was blood. Here the CDR3 DNA reads TGTGCCAGCGGGCGGGTAGGCTCCTATAATTCACCCCTCCACTTT. Protein product: CASGRVGSYNSPLHF.